The 29 T cell receptor beta chains below all came from one sample that was sequenced in a study of blood T cell repertoires in COVID-19. Method: immunoSEQ multiplex PCR; TCRdb's copy keeps in-frame clones and lacks some. The sample contains roughly 250,000 clones, 82% of which appear only once. The sequenced material came from peripheral blood. Every receptor here comes from a woman in her seventies with acute or convalescent COVID-19.

This clone was detected only a few times. The J gene is TRBJ2-3, the V gene TRBV24-1, with 9 nucleotides matching TRBD2. Trimming took 3 bases from V and 3 from J; bases not matched to a gene: 3. Germline V CDR1 and CDR2: KGHDR, SFDVKD. The CDR3 is made up of 15 amino acids. The CDR3 nucleotides read TGTGCCACCAGTGATCGCGGGGGGGGAACAGATACGCAGTATTTT. It is translated as CATSDRGGGTDTQYF.

The rearrangement links TRBV5-4 to TRBJ2-1; D is possibly TRBD2 (6 bases). Germline V gene lookup returns CDR1 SGHNT and CDR2 YYREEE (reference sequence). The CDR3 has 16 residues. V lost 4 bases and J 0 bases, leaving 14 bases between the germline ends. CDR3 bases: TGTGCCAGCAGCGAATCTAGCGTACGCTCCTACAATGAGCAGTTCTTC. It specifies CASSESSVRSYNEQFF.

The chain is built from TRBV7-8 and TRBJ1-2, with a weak D call TRBD1 (5 bases). There are 19 residues in the CDR3. Looked up from germline, CDR1 is SGHVS and CDR2 is FQNEAQ. Trimming left V 1 base short and J 3 bases short, with 24 bases between. The CDR3 DNA reads as TGTGCCAGCAGCTTAGATGGGACTGAATCCCCCTTGATTGACTATGGCTACACCTTC. It encodes CASSLDGTESPLIDYGYTF. The variable domain in full, with the rest retrieved from reference TRBV7-8 and TRBJ1-2, is GAGVSQSPRYKVAKRGQDVALRCDPISGHVSLFWYQQALGQGPEFLTYFQNEAQLDKSGLPSDRFFAERPEGSVSTLKIQRTQQEDSAVYLCASSLDGTESPLIDYGYTFGSGTRLTVV.

V and J are TRBV11-2 and TRBJ1-2; possible D gene TRBD1, 6 bases. V dropped 5 bases and J dropped 5 bases, with 15 bases sitting between them. Per the germline V gene, CDR1 is SGHAT and CDR2 is FQNNGV. The CDR3 is made up of 14 amino acids. DNA for the CDR3: TGTGCCAGCAGCCAGACAGGAGGAAAGTATGGCTACACCTTC. It translates to CASSQTGGKYGYTF.

This clone was counted once. The rearrangement joins TRBV7-2 to TRBJ2-1, with a tentative D call TRBD1 (5 bases). This CDR3 is 17 amino acids long. Trimming pared 6 bases from V and 7 bases from J, leaving 25 bases between. Germline values: CDR1 SGHTA, CDR2 FQGNSA. CDR3 in DNA: TGTGCCAGCAGTCCGGGCGTAGGCAGGGCCGGTAATAATGAGCAGTTCTTC. Translating gives CASSPGVGRAGNNEQFF.

The V call is TRBV6-5, the J call TRBJ1-1, with TRBD1 matching over 12 bases. Trimming at V came to 6 bases and at J to 1 base, leaving 3 bases not matched to a gene. Germline V lookup: CDR1 MNHEY, CDR2 SVGAGI. The CDR3 runs 15 residues. CDR3 sequence (DNA): TGTGCCAGCAGGAGGGACAGGGGGCGGAACACTGAAGCTTTCTTT. It is translated as CASRRDRGRNTEAFF.

V usage is TRBV30 and J usage is TRBJ2-7; D is uncertain. Germline lookup yields CDR1 GTSNPN and CDR2 SVGIG (reference sequence). CDR3 length: 12 residues. Deletions cut 4 bases from V and 3 bases from J, with 10 bases between. CDR3 in amino acids: CAWICGDYEQYF. In nucleotides, the CDR3 is TGTGCCTGGATTTGCGGAGACTACGAGCAGTACTTC.

The rearrangement links TRBV19 to TRBJ1-1; a weak D match, TRBD1 (5 bases). Germline CDR1 is LNHDA and CDR2 is SQIVND (reference sequence). Trimming shortened V by 6 bases and J by 0 bases, and 8 bases separated the two germline ends. The CDR3 contains 13 residues. DNA of the CDR3: TGTGCCAGTAGCGACAGTTTGAACACTGAAGCTTTCTTT. Its translation: CASSDSLNTEAFF. The whole variable domain, filled in from reference TRBV19 and TRBJ1-1, reads DGGITQSPKYLFRKEGQNVTLSCEQNLNHDAMYWYRQDPGQGLRLIYYSQIVNDFQKGDIAEGYSVSREKKESFPLTVTSAQKNPTAFYLCASSDSLNTEAFFGQGTRLTVV.

V gene TRBV12-5 combines with J gene TRBJ1-1; no clear D. Germline assignment: CDR1 LGHNT and CDR2 FRNRAP. The CDR3 totals 12 residues. V lost 3 bases to trimming and J lost 4 bases, with 6 bases between them. CDR3 sequence: CASGLESTEAFF. The DNA for the CDR3 is TGTGCTAGTGGTTTAGAGAGCACTGAAGCTTTCTTT. The complete variable domain, with remaining parts taken from reference TRBV12-5 and TRBJ1-1, reads DARVTQTPRHKVTEMGQEVTMRCQPILGHNTVFWYRQTMMQGLELLAYFRNRAPLDDSGMPKDRFSAEMPDATLATLKIQPSEPRDSAVYFCASGLESTEAFFGQGTRLTVV.

J is TRBJ2-2 and V is TRBV5-1; 15 nucleotides agree with TRBD2. CDR1 and CDR2 from the germline V gene are SGHRS and YFSETQ. J gave up 6 bases and V 2 bases, and 8 bases lay outside the gene matches. CDR3 length: 18 amino acids. CDR3 sequence (DNA): TGCGCCAGCAGCTTAACTTCCGGACTAGCGGGGGGGTCCGGGGAGCTGTTTTTT. Translation: CASSLTSGLAGGSGELFF.

The chain couples TRBV4-3 to TRBJ1-1; 7 nucleotides align to TRBD1. The length of the CDR3 is 13 residues. The J segment lost 1 base and the V segment lost 5 bases, leaving 1 base of the junction unmatched. The germline V gene has CDR1 LGHNA and CDR2 YSLEER. In DNA, the CDR3 is TGCGCCAGCAGCGGGGACAGGAACACTGAAGCTTTCTTT. Translated: CASSGDRNTEAFF.

The V call is TRBV12-5, the J call TRBJ1-1, with D uncertain. The CDR3 is 13 residues long. CDR1 and CDR2 from the germline V gene are LGHNT and FRNRAP. The ends were cut back, 7 bases at V and 3 bases at J, with 12 bases in the middle. Here the CDR3 reads CASAPRSYTEAFF. CDR3 DNA: TGTGCTAGTGCCCCGCGGAGTTACACTGAAGCTTTCTTT.

This sequence joins TRBV6-2 or TRBV6-3 and TRBJ2-1; the D is unclear. Germline-derived CDR1 and CDR2 are MNHEY and SVGEGT. V was cut by 6 bases and J by 2 bases, with 14 bases left in between. The CDR3 spans 15 residues. CDR3 coding DNA: TGTGCCAGCAGCCGCCCAGGCTCTACCTACAATGAGCAGTTCTTC. Translation gives CASSRPGSTYNEQFF.

The chain recombines TRBV4-1 with TRBJ2-2; 12 bases align to TRBD2. After removal of 0 bases from V and 7 bases from J, the junction contained 9 bases not matched to a gene. This CDR3 contains 18 residues. Germline V gives CDR1 MGHRA, CDR2 YSYEKL. The CDR3: CASSQDPLAGGPGGELFF. Here the CDR3 DNA reads TGCGCCAGCAGCCAAGACCCCCTAGCGGGGGGGCCTGGCGGGGAGCTGTTTTTT.

The J gene is TRBJ1-6, the V gene TRBV5-6, with D unresolved. V lost 2 bases and J 3 bases, leaving 9 bases between the germline ends. This CDR3 region has 15 residues. CDR1 SGHDT and CDR2 YYEEEE come from the germline V gene. The CDR3 nucleotides read TGTGCCAGCAGCTTAAACAGAGACTATAATTCACCCCTCCACTTT. Translating gives CASSLNRDYNSPLHF.

The genes are TRBV24-1 and TRBJ1-2; unclear D gene. Germline V gene lookup returns CDR1 KGHDR and CDR2 SFDVKD. The CDR3 runs 11 residues. The ends were cut back, 3 bases at V and 11 bases at J, with 9 bases in the middle. For the CDR3, the DNA is TGTGCCACCAGTGATCCTCCCAGTTACACCTTC. Protein: CATSDPPSYTF.

CDR3 sequence reads: CSVSTGDPRNSPLHF. The CDR3 nucleotides are TGCAGCGTGAGTACAGGGGACCCTCGAAATTCACCCCTCCACTTT. The V call is TRBV29-1, the J call TRBJ1-6, with 7 bases matching TRBD1. The germline V gene encodes CDR1 SQVTM and CDR2 ANQGSEA. J was trimmed by 7 bases and V by 6 bases; bases with no gene match: 12. This CDR3 is 15 amino acids long. Full variable domain (missing parts from reference TRBV29-1 and TRBJ1-6): SAVISQKPSRDICQRGTSLTIQCQVDSQVTMMFWYRQQPGQSLTLIATANQGSEATYESGFVIDKFPISRPNLTFSTLTVSNMSPEDSSIYLCSVSTGDPRNSPLHFGNGTRLTVT.

The rearrangement links TRBV24-1 to TRBJ1-2; D is unclear. Germline CDR1 reads KGHDR; CDR2 reads SFDVKD. With 3 bases removed from V and 7 bases from J, the gap between germline ends came to 14 bases. This CDR3 has 14 residues. CDR3 sequence reads: CATSDGSSVGGYTF. In DNA form, the CDR3 reads TGTGCCACCAGTGATGGTTCGAGCGTAGGTGGCTACACCTTC.

This chain's CDR3 is CASSNTGGPTDTQYF. The CDR3 nucleotides read TGTGCCAGCAGCAACACGGGGGGGCCCACAGATACGCAGTATTTT. The gene calls are TRBV5-5 and TRBJ2-3; 8 bases match TRBD2. The V gene end was trimmed by 4 bases and the J gene end by 2 bases; junction bases not matched to a gene: 6. This CDR3 has 15 amino acids. Germline assignment: CDR1 SGHKS and CDR2 YYEKEE (reference sequence).

About this clone: The sample has other DNA sequences that encode this CDR3 too. This chain joins TRBV4-3 and TRBJ1-2; the D gene is possibly TRBD1 (5 bases). The CDR3 extends over 13 amino acids. Germline lookup yields CDR1 LGHNA and CDR2 YSLEER. Trimming left V 0 bases short and J 7 bases short, with 9 bases between. This CDR3 reads CASSQEPGGGYTF. In DNA form, the CDR3 reads TGCGCCAGCAGCCAAGAACCCGGGGGTGGCTACACCTTC.

The chain carries TRBV28 and TRBJ1-1, with TRBD1 matching over 9 bases. Looked up from germline, CDR1 is MDHEN and CDR2 is SYDVKM. V gave up 4 bases and J gave up 1 base; unmatched junction bases: 1. The CDR3 runs to 14 residues. The CDR3 DNA is TGTGCCAGCAGTTCGGGACAGGGGAACACTGAAGCTTTCTTT. This encodes CASSSGQGNTEAFF.

This chain uses TRBV27 with TRBJ1-1; 7 bases agree with TRBD1. This CDR3 comprises 13 residues. The V and J ends lost 6 bases and 8 bases, in that order; junction bases with no gene match: 9. Germline CDR1 reads MNHEY; CDR2 reads SMNVEV (reference sequence). The CDR3 loop is CASSPIQGEEAFF. The DNA of the CDR3 is TGTGCCAGCAGCCCAATCCAGGGGGAGGAAGCTTTCTTT.

The chain joins TRBV20-1 to TRBJ1-5; D gene unclear. Trimming left V 0 bases short and J 8 bases short, with 5 bases between. The CDR3 sequence is 11 residues long. Germline V gene sequence: CDR1 DFQATT, CDR2 SNEGSKA (reference sequence). The CDR3 loop is CSARDVEPQHF. The CDR3 region has the DNA TGCAGTGCTAGAGACGTTGAGCCCCAGCATTTT.

The CDR3: CASSRSGGQHNEQFF. The CDR3 DNA reads as TGTGCCAGCAGCCGTAGCGGGGGGCAACACAATGAGCAGTTCTTC. The chain couples TRBV6-5 to TRBJ2-1; the match to TRBD2 covers 10 bases. The CDR3 extends over 15 amino acids. J lost 5 bases, V lost 6 bases, and 7 bases had no gene match. The germline V gene encodes CDR1 MNHEY and CDR2 SVGAGI.

This chain joins TRBV7-9 and TRBJ1-6; perhaps TRBD1 as D (5 bases). Germline V gene lookup returns CDR1 SEHNR and CDR2 FQNEAQ (reference sequence). The CDR3 totals 14 residues. Between the trimmed V and J ends, which lost 4 bases and 7 bases, there was a span of 11 bases. The CDR3 DNA is TGTGCCAGCAGCTCCGGGACTGAGAATTCACCCCTCCACTTT. Protein product: CASSSGTENSPLHF.

J is TRBJ2-1 and V is TRBV25-1; TRBD1 agrees at 9 bases. V dropped 3 bases and J dropped 2; count of bases not matched to a gene: 8. The germline gives CDR1 MGHDK, CDR2 SYGVNS. There are 17 residues in the CDR3. CDR3 loop: CASSDWTGDGAYNEQFF. The CDR3 nucleotides read TGTGCCAGCAGTGATTGGACAGGGGATGGCGCCTACAATGAGCAGTTCTTC.

The V call is TRBV5-6, the J call TRBJ1-1; TRBD1 might be the D (5 bases). The length of the CDR3 is 14 residues. Trimming took 7 bases from V and 5 from J, leaving 18 bases between them. From germline, CDR1 is SGHDT and CDR2 YYEEEE. The CDR3 is CASRSVRGTTEAFF. The CDR3 DNA follows: TGTGCCAGCCGATCGGTAAGGGGTACGACTGAAGCTTTCTTT.

V gene TRBV7-8 combines with J gene TRBJ2-7; no clear D. V was shortened by 5 bases and J by 2 bases, with 4 bases between the two germline ends. The length of the CDR3 is 11 residues. Germline V gene lookup returns CDR1 SGHVS and CDR2 FQNEAQ. CDR3 DNA: TGTGCCAGCAGCCCAGCCTACGAGCAGTACTTC. Its protein is CASSPAYEQYF.

V gene TRBV6-5 combines with J gene TRBJ2-3; 12 nucleotides agree with TRBD2. This CDR3 region has 14 residues. V shed 6 bases, J shed 8 bases, and the junction held 6 bases outside the gene matches. CDR1 and CDR2 (germline): MNHEY, SVGAGI. The CDR3 protein is CASRASGGAGTQYF. In DNA form, the CDR3 reads TGTGCCAGCAGGGCTAGCGGGGGGGCAGGTACGCAGTATTTT.